The 15 T cell receptor beta chains listed next were all sequenced from one sample in a study of cytomegalovirus exposure and HLA in healthy donors. Both 60 Vbeta primers and 13 Jbeta primers went into the PCR. The protocol was immunoSEQ multiplex PCR, while the TCRdb copy is restricted to in-frame clones and leaves out a portion. The repertoire has roughly 140,000 clones, just under 85% of them found once; the top ten carry approximately 9.7%. The sample taken for sequencing was PBMCs. The receptors originated from a woman aged 55 to 70 in good health and CMV-seropositive.

This clone was counted between two and nine times. The V call is TRBV7-2, the J call TRBJ2-3, with D hard to call. Looked up from germline, CDR1 is SGHTA and CDR2 is FQGNSA. With 5 bases removed from V and 2 bases from J, the gap between germline ends came to 5 bases. The CDR3 contains 12 residues. In DNA, the CDR3 is TGTGCCAGCAGCCTCCCCACAGATACGCAGTATTTT. Translated: CASSLPTDTQYF.

The J gene is TRBJ2-4, the V gene TRBV2; 8 nucleotides match TRBD1. Germline CDR1 and CDR2: SNHLY and FYNNEI. Unmatched junction bases numbered 12, after V lost 6 bases and J lost 5 bases. The length of the CDR3 is 16 residues. The CDR3 is CASSTPTGVDQNIQYF. The CDR3 DNA follows: TGTGCCAGCAGCACCCCGACAGGGGTCGACCAAAACATTCAGTACTTC.

The V and J genes are TRBV6-1 and TRBJ2-1, with 12 bases fitting TRBD2. Trimming at V came to 9 bases and at J to 4 bases, leaving 7 bases not matched to a gene. The CDR3 extends over 15 amino acids. Germline CDR1 and CDR2: MNHNS and SASEGT. CDR3 sequence reads: CASSSGRALYNEQFF. DNA of the CDR3: TGTGCCAGTTCTAGCGGGAGGGCGCTATACAATGAGCAGTTCTTC.

The genes are TRBV9 and TRBJ2-3; unclear D gene. Trimming removed 3 bases from V and 5 bases from J, with 10 bases in between. Germline V gene sequence: CDR1 SGDLS, CDR2 YYNGEE. The CDR3 runs to 13 residues. CDR3 sequence reads: CASSALERDTQYF. In DNA form, the CDR3 reads TGTGCCAGCAGCGCTCTCGAGAGAGATACGCAGTATTTT.

The DNA for the CDR3 is TGTGCCAGCAGTTACTCTGGGAGTCTCTCCTACGAGCAGTACTTC. Translation gives CASSYSGSLSYEQYF. The chain is built from TRBV6-5 and TRBJ2-5, with D possibly being TRBD2 (5 bases). The J call may not be correct, given that the DNA end is closer to TRBJ2-7. This CDR3 is 15 amino acids long. Germline CDR1 MNHEY, CDR2 SVGAGI.

V gene TRBV11-3 combines with J gene TRBJ2-4, with 8 bases identical to TRBD2. Germline lookup yields CDR1 SGHNT and CDR2 YENEEA. The V and J ends lost 6 bases and 11 bases, in that order; junction bases with no gene match: 15. The CDR3 consists of 15 residues. The CDR3 loop is CASRHSGTLGGFQYF. The CDR3 coding sequence is TGTGCCAGCAGGCATAGCGGGACCTTGGGGGGCTTTCAGTACTTC.

The chain is built from TRBV19 and TRBJ2-2, with TRBD1 matching over 7 bases. This CDR3 contains 16 residues. V was clipped by 6 bases and J by 4 bases; unmatched bases: 11. The V gene's germline CDR1 is LNHDA and CDR2 SQIVND (reference sequence). CDR3 in amino acids: CASRTLMDRRTGELFF. The CDR3 coding sequence is TGTGCCAGTAGGACGTTAATGGACAGGCGCACCGGGGAGCTGTTTTTT.

The rearrangement joins TRBV11-1 to TRBJ2-7, with 7 positions matching TRBD2. The CDR3 length is 14 residues. After removal of 4 bases from V and 2 bases from J, the junction contained 5 bases not matched to a gene. Germline-derived CDR1 and CDR2 are SGHAT and FQDESV (reference sequence). CDR3 region: CASSSRENPYEQYF. The DNA for the CDR3 is TGTGCCAGCAGCTCGCGGGAGAACCCCTACGAGCAGTACTTC.

The chain couples TRBV29-1 to TRBJ2-3; 9 nucleotides agree with TRBD2. The junction had 18 bases not matched to a gene; V was cut back by 5 bases and J by 3 bases. Germline CDR1 SQVTM, CDR2 ANQGSEA. This CDR3 spans 18 amino acids. The CDR3 region is CSVWQGQRPGLATDTQYF. Written as DNA, the CDR3 is TGCAGCGTTTGGCAAGGACAAAGACCGGGACTAGCAACAGATACGCAGTATTTT.

The rearrangement joins TRBV19 to TRBJ1-2; TRBD1 aligns across 7 bases. The CDR3 covers 12 residues. V lost 6 bases to trimming and J lost 4 bases; unmatched junction nucleotides: 2. Germline V gene sequence: CDR1 LNHDA, CDR2 SQIVND (reference sequence). CDR3 sequence: CASRPGGYGYTF. In DNA, the CDR3 is TGTGCCAGTAGACCAGGGGGCTATGGCTACACCTTC. Full variable domain (outside the CDR3, taken from reference TRBV19 and TRBJ1-2): DGGITQSPKYLFRKEGQNVTLSCEQNLNHDAMYWYRQDPGQGLRLIYYSQIVNDFQKGDIAEGYSVSREKKESFPLTVTSAQKNPTAFYLCASRPGGYGYTFGSGTRLTVV.

This sequence joins TRBV7-2 and TRBJ2-7, with 7 nucleotides matching TRBD2. After removal of 5 bases from V and 0 bases from J, the junction contained 7 bases not matched to a gene. CDR3 length: 15 residues. CDR1 and CDR2 (germline): SGHTA, FQGNSA. The CDR3 nucleotides are TGTGCCAGCAGCGCTCGGAAGCGGGACTCCTACGAGCAGTACTTC. Encoded protein: CASSARKRDSYEQYF.

This clone was found once. This sequence joins TRBV7-9 and TRBJ1-1, with D uncertain. This CDR3 is built from 13 residues. The V and J ends lost 5 bases and 7 bases respectively, with 14 bases between them. CDR1 is SEHNR, CDR2 FQNEAQ, per germline (reference sequence). CDR3 loop: CASSLEVGLEAFF. The CDR3 nucleotides read TGTGCCAGCAGCCTGGAGGTAGGGCTTGAAGCTTTCTTT.

The genes are TRBV7-9 and TRBJ2-5; the match to TRBD1 covers 9 bases. This CDR3 has 13 amino acids. Germline V gives CDR1 SEHNR, CDR2 FQNEAQ (reference sequence). The trim removed 8 bases at V and 5 bases at J, leaving 6 bases unmatched. The CDR3: CASGTGSLETQYF. The DNA of the CDR3 is TGTGCCAGCGGGACAGGGAGTTTGGAGACCCAGTACTTC.

Only one count was recorded for this clone. The CDR3 here is CASSRSSGLIYEQYF. CDR3 bases: TGCGCCAGCAGCCGCTCTAGCGGGTTAATCTACGAGCAGTACTTC. The rearrangement links TRBV4-1 to TRBJ2-7, with 8 bases identical to TRBD2. The ends lost 4 bases at V and 3 bases at J; junction bases unmatched: 8. Germline-derived CDR1 and CDR2 are MGHRA and YSYEKL. The CDR3 is made up of 15 amino acids.

This clone was counted between two and nine times. The V gene is TRBV7-6, the J gene TRBJ2-6, with 7 bases aligning to TRBD2. The CDR3 is 16 amino acids. V lost 1 base to trimming and J lost 1 base; unmatched junction nucleotides: 1. CDR1 is SGHVS, CDR2 FNYEAQ, per germline. The CDR3 nucleotides are TGTGCCAGCAGCTTAGAGCGGGGATCTGGGGCCAACGTCCTGACTTTC. Its translation is CASSLERGSGANVLTF.